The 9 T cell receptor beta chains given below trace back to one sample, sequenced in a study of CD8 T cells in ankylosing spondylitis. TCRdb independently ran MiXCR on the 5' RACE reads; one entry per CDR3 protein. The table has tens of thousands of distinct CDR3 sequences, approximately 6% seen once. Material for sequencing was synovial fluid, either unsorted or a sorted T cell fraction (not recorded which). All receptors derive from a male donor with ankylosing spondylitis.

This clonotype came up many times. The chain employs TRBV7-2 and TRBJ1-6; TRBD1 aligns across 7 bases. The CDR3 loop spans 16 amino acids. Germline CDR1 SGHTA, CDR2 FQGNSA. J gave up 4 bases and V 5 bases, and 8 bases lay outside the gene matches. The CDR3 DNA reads TGTGCCAGCAGCCACCCCCGGGACAGATATAATTCACCCCTCCACTTT. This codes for CASSHPRDRYNSPLHF.

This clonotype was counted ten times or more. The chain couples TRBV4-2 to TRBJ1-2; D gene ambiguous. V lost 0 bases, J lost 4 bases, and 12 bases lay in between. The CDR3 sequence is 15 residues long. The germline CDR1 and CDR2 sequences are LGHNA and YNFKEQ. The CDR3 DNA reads TGTGCCAGCAGCCAAGAATTTACGGCAGGCTATGGCTACACCTTC. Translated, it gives CASSQEFTAGYGYTF.

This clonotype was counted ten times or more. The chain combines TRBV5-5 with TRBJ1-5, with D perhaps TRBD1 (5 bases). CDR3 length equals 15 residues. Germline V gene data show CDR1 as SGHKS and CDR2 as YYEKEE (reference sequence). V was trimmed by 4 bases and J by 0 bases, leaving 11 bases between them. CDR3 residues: CASSPNGGSNQPQHF. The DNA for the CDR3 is TGTGCCAGCAGCCCAAACGGGGGTAGCAATCAGCCCCAGCATTTT.

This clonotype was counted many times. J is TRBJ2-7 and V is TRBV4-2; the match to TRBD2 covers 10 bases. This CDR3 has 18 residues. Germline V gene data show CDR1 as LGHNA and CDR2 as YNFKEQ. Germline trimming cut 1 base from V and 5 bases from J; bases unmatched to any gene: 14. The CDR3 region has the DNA TGTGCCAGCAGCCAAGTCTCATATCTGAGCGGGAGGGCCCACGAGCAGTACTTC. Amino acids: CASSQVSYLSGRAHEQYF.

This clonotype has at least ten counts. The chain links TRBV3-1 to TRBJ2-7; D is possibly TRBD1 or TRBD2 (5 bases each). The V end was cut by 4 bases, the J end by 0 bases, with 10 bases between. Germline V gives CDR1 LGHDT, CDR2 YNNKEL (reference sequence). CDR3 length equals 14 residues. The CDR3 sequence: CASSRDGTSYEQYF. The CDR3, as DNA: TGTGCCAGCAGCCGAGACGGGACCTCCTACGAGCAGTACTTC.

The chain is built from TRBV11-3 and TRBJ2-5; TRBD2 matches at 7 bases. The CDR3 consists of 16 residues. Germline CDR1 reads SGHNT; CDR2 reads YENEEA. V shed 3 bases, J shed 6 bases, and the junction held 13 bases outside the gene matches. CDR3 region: CASSFEEGGPFKTQYF. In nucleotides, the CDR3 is TGTGCCAGCAGCTTCGAGGAGGGAGGGCCGTTTAAGACCCAGTACTTC.

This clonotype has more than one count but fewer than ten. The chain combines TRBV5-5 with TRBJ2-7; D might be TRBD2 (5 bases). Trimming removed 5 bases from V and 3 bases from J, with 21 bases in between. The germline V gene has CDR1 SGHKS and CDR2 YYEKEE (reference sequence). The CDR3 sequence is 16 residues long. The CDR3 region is CASRTGSGELDYEQYF. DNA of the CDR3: TGTGCCAGCAGGACCGGATCCGGGGAACTCGACTACGAGCAGTACTTC. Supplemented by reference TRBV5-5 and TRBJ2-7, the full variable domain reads DAGVTQSPTHLIKTRGQQVTLRCSPISGHKSVSWYQQVLGQGPQFIFQYYEKEERGRGNFPDRFSARQFPNYSSELNVNALLLGDSALYLCASRTGSGELDYEQYFGPGTRLTVT.

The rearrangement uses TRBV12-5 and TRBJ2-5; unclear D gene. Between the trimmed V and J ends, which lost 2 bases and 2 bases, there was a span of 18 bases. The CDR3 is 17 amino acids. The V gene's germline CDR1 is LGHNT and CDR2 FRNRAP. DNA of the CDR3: TGTGCTAGTGGTTTGTCGCCGGGCGTAAGTGCTCAAGAGACCCAGTACTTC. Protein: CASGLSPGVSAQETQYF.

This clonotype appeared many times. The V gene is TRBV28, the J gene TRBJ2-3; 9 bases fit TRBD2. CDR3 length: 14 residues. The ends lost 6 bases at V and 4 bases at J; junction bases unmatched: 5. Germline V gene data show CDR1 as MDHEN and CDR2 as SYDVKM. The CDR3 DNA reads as TGTGCCAGCAGGGCGGGAGGGGGGCCAGATACGCAGTATTTT. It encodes CASRAGGGPDTQYF. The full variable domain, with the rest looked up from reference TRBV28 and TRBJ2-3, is DVKVTQSSRYLVKRTGEKVFLECVQDMDHENMFWYRQDPGLGLRLIYFSYDVKMKEKGDIPEGYSVSREKKERFSLILESASTNQTSMYLCASRAGGGPDTQYFGPGTRLTVL.